Here is one T cell receptor beta chain with its context. The record originates from a study of T cell changes during pregnancy in multiple sclerosis. The ends were cut back, 1 base at V and 3 bases at J, with 7 bases in the middle. Germline-derived CDR1 and CDR2 are SEHNR and FQNEAQ (reference sequence). The length of the CDR3 is 13 residues. Some clones are missing from TCRdb's copy, which holds only in-frame ones; the method was immunoSEQ multiplex PCR. This table has tens of thousands of clones, 91% appearing once. Here the sequenced sample was peripheral blood, taken in the third trimester of pregnancy. The TCR sequence derives from a female donor in good health, enrolled as a control in a pregnancy study. J is TRBJ2-7 and V is TRBV7-9; D gene unclear. CDR3 nucleotides: TGTGCCAGCAGCTTAGAAGTGAGCTACGAGCAGTACTTC. Translation gives CASSLEVSYEQYF.